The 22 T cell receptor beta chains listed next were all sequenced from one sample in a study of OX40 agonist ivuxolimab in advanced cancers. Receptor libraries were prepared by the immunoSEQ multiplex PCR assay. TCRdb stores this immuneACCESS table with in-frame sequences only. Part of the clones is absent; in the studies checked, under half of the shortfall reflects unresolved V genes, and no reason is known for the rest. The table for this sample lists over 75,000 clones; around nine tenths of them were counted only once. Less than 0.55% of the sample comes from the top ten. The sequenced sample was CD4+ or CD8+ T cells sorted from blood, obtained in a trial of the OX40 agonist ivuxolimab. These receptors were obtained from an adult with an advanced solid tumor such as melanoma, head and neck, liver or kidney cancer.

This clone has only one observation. The CDR3 bases are TGCGCCAGCAGTGAGTCCGGGAGCTACAATGAGCAGTTCTTC. This codes for CASSESGSYNEQFF. This chain links TRBV10-1 with TRBJ2-1; a weak D match, TRBD2 (6 bases). This CDR3 contains 14 residues. Germline assignment: CDR1 WNHNN and CDR2 SYGVQD (reference sequence). V dropped 0 bases and J dropped 3 bases, with 6 bases sitting between them.

The chain's CDR3 is CASSLRLAGVNEQYF. Written as DNA, the CDR3 is TGTGCCAGCAGCCTAAGACTAGCGGGAGTAAACGAGCAGTACTTC. The chain employs TRBV11-2 and TRBJ2-7, with TRBD2 matching over 12 bases. The V segment lost 5 bases and the J segment 5 bases; nucleotides outside the gene matches: 7. CDR1 and CDR2 (germline): SGHAT, FQNNGV. The CDR3 is 15 residues long.

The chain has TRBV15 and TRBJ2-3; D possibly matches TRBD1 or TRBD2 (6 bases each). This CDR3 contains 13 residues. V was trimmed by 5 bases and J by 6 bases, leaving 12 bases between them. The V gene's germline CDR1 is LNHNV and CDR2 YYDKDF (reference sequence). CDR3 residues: CATSSGGPDTQYF. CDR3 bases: TGTGCCACCAGCTCTGGGGGGCCGGATACGCAGTATTTT. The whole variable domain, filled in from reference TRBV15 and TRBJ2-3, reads DAMVIQNPRYQVTQFGKPVTLSCSQTLNHNVMYWYQQKSSQAPKLLFHYYDKDFNNEADTPDNFQSRRPNTSFCFLDIRSPGLGDTAMYLCATSSGGPDTQYFGPGTRLTVL.

CDR3 residues: CASSLVQLGANVLTF. The CDR3 DNA follows: TGCGCCAGCAGCTTGGTCCAGCTGGGGGCCAACGTCCTGACTTTC. This sequence joins TRBV5-1 and TRBJ2-6; no definite D call. V shed 0 bases and J shed 4 bases, with 8 bases lying between them. Germline CDR1 reads SGHRS; CDR2 reads YFSETQ. The CDR3 has 15 residues.

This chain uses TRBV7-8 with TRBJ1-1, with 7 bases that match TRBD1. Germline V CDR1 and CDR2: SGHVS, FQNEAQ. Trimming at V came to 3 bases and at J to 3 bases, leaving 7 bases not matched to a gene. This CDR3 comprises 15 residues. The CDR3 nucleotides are TGTGCCAGCAGCTTTGTCAGGGGGAGGTACACTGAAGCTTTCTTT. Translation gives CASSFVRGRYTEAFF.

As DNA, the CDR3 is TGTGCCAGCAACTCCGGGACAGGGGCCGGGGAGCTGTTTTTT. It yields the protein CASNSGTGAGELFF. The rearrangement links TRBV6-6 to TRBJ2-2, with 10 bases identical to TRBD1. Germline V gene sequence: CDR1 MNHNY, CDR2 SVGAGI (reference sequence). Trimming cost V 7 bases and J 6 bases; bases outside gene matches: 5. The CDR3 runs 14 residues.

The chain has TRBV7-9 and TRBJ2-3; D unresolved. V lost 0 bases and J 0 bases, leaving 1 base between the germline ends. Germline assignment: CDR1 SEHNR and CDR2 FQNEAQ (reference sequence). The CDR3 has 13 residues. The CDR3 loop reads CASSLASTDTQYF. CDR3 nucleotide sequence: TGTGCCAGCAGCTTAGCGAGCACAGATACGCAGTATTTT.

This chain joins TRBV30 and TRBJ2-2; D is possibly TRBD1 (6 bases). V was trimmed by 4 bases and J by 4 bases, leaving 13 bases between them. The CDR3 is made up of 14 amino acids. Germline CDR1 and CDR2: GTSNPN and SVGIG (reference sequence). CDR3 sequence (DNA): TGTGCCTGGAAAGTGGGGACAAGCACCGGGGAGCTGTTTTTT. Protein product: CAWKVGTSTGELFF.

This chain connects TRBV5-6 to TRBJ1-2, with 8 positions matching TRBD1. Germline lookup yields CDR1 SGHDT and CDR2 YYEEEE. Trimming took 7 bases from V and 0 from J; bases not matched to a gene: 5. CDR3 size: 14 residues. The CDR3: CASGQTGANYGYTF. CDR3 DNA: TGTGCCAGCGGACAGACAGGGGCTAACTATGGCTACACCTTC.

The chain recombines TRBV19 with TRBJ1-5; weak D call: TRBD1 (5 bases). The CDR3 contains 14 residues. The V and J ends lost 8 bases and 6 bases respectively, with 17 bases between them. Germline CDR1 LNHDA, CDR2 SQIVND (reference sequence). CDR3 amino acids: CASSGSAGGQPQHF. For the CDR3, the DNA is TGTGCCAGTTCCGGGTCCGCGGGGGGTCAGCCCCAGCATTTT.

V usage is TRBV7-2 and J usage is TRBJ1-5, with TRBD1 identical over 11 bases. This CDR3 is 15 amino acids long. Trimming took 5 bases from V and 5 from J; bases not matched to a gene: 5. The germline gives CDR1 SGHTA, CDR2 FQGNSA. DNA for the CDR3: TGTGCCAGCAGCGAGGGACAGGGGGTACATCAGCCCCAGCATTTT. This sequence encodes CASSEGQGVHQPQHF.

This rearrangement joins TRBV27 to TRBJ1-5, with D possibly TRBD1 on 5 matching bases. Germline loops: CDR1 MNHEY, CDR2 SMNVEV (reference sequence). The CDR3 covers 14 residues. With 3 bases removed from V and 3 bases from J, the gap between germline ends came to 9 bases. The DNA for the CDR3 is TGTGCCAGCAGTTTGGGGCAGGACAATCAGCCCCAGCATTTT. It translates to CASSLGQDNQPQHF.

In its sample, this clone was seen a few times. The CDR3 here is CASSLGLAVTGELFF. The DNA for the CDR3 is TGTGCCAGCAGCTTAGGACTAGCGGTCACCGGGGAGCTGTTTTTT. This chain connects TRBV11-3 to TRBJ2-2; TRBD2 matches 9 bases. The CDR3 runs 15 residues. CDR1 SGHNT and CDR2 YENEEA come from the germline V gene. J was trimmed by 4 bases and V by 1 base; bases with no gene match: 1.

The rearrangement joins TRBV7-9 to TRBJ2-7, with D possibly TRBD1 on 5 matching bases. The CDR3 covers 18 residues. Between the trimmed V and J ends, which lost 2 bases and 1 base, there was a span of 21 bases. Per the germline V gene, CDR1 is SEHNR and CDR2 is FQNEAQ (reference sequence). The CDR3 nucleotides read TGTGCCAGCAGCTTACAGGGCGGCACGTCCCTCACTTCCTACGAGCAGTACTTC. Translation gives CASSLQGGTSLTSYEQYF.

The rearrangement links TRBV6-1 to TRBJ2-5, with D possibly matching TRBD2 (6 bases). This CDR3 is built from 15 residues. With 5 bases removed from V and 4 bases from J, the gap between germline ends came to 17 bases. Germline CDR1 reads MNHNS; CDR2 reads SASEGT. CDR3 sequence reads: CASSPLGGAGETQYF. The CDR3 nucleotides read TGTGCCAGCAGTCCCTTAGGAGGGGCGGGAGAGACCCAGTACTTC.

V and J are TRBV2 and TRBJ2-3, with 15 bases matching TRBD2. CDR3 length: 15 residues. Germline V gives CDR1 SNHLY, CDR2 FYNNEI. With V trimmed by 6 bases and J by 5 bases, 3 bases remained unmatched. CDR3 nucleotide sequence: TGTGCCAGCAGAGGACTAGCGGGGGGGGTAGATACGCAGTATTTT. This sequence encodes CASRGLAGGVDTQYF.

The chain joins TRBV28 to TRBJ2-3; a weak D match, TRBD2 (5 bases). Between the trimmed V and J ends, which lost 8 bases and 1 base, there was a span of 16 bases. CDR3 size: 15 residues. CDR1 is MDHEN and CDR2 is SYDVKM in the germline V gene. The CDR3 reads CASGPLLVGTDTQYF. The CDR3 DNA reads TGTGCCAGCGGACCCTTACTAGTGGGCACAGATACGCAGTATTTT.

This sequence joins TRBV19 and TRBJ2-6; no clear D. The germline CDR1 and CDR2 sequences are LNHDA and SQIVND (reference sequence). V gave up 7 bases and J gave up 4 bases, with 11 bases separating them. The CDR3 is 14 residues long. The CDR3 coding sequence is TGTGCCAGTACTTGGGGAACCGGGGCCAACGTCCTGACTTTC. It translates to CASTWGTGANVLTF.

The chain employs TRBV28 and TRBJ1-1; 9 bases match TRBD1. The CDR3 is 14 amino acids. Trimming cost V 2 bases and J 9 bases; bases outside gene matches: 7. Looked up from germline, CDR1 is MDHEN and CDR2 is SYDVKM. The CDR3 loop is CASSLTGGTDKAFF. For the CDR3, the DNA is TGTGCCAGCAGTTTAACAGGGGGCACCGATAAAGCTTTCTTT.

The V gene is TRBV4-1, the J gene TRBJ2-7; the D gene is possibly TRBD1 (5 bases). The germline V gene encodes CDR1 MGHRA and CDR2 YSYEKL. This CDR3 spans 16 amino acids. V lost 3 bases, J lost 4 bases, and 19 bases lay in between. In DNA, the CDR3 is TGCGCCAGCAGCCAGAAAAGGGCAACCAGGGTTTACGAGCAGTACTTC. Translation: CASSQKRATRVYEQYF.

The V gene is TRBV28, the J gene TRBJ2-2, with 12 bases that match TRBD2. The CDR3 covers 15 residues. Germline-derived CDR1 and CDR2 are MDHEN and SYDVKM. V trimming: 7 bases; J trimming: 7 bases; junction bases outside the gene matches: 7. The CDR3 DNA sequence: TGTGCCAGCACGAGACTAGCGGGAGTTATCGGGGAGCTGTTTTTT. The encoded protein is CASTRLAGVIGELFF.

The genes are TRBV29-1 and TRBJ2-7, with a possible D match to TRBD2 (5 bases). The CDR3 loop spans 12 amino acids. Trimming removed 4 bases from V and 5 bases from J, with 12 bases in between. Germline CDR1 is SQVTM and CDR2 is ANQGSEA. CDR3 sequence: CSVGEYRDEQYF. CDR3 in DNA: TGCAGCGTTGGGGAGTACAGAGACGAGCAGTACTTC.